The 13 T cell receptor beta chains below all came from one sample that was sequenced in a study of blood T cell repertoires in COVID-19. Only in-frame clones appear in the TCRdb table, and some are missing; sequencing was by immunoSEQ multiplex PCR. Among about 79,000 clones listed, about 87% were seen once. The sequencing input was peripheral blood. These receptors came from a man aged 45 to 65 with active COVID-19.

This chain links TRBV3-1 (or the pseudogene TRBV3-2) with TRBJ2-1, with 8 bases fitting TRBD1. Germline V gene sequence: CDR1 LGHDT, CDR2 YNNKEL (reference sequence). The V segment lost 3 bases and the J segment 3 bases; nucleotides outside the gene matches: 7. This CDR3 region has 16 residues. DNA of the CDR3: TGTGCCAGCAGCCAGGGACAGGTCTTGTACTACAATGAGCAGTTCTTC. Translation: CASSQGQVLYYNEQFF.

The chain carries TRBV6-5 and TRBJ1-3; no definite D call. V gave up 4 bases and J gave up 2 bases, with 9 bases separating them. The CDR3 extends over 14 amino acids. Per the germline V gene, CDR1 is MNHEY and CDR2 is SVGAGI. This chain's CDR3 is CASSSREAGNTIYF. The CDR3 bases are TGTGCCAGCAGTTCCCGGGAAGCTGGAAACACCATATATTTT.

The V call is TRBV5-6, the J call TRBJ2-3; 9 nucleotides agree with TRBD2. CDR3 length: 15 residues. The germline CDR1 and CDR2 sequences are SGHDT and YYEEEE. J gave up 1 base and V 0 bases, and 0 bases lay outside the gene matches. The CDR3: CASSLASGGTDTQYF. The DNA for the CDR3 is TGTGCCAGCAGCTTGGCTAGCGGGGGCACAGATACGCAGTATTTT.

This clone came up once. The DNA of the CDR3 is TGTGCCAGCAGCCAGGTGACAGGCCGAAATCAGCCCCAGCATTTT. Its protein is CASSQVTGRNQPQHF. The chain uses TRBV28 and TRBJ1-5, with D tentatively TRBD1 (6 bases). This CDR3 region has 15 residues. Deletions cut 6 bases from V and 4 bases from J, with 16 bases between. Germline-derived CDR1 and CDR2 are MDHEN and SYDVKM.

V gene TRBV10-1 combines with J gene TRBJ1-5; TRBD1 is a possible D gene (6 bases). Germline V CDR1 and CDR2: WNHNN, SYGVQD (reference sequence). V lost 0 bases and J 5 bases, leaving 11 bases between the germline ends. This CDR3 region has 15 residues. The CDR3 DNA follows: TGCGCCAGCAGTGAGTCAGGGGGAGTACATCAGCCCCAGCATTTT. It is translated as CASSESGGVHQPQHF.

The chain combines TRBV5-4 with TRBJ2-5; 12 bases fit TRBD1. This CDR3 contains 17 residues. Trimming removed 0 bases from V and 3 bases from J; junction bases left unmatched: 6. Germline CDR1 reads SGHNT; CDR2 reads YYREEE (reference sequence). The CDR3 protein is CASSLGPGTGGEETQYF. The CDR3 coding sequence is TGTGCCAGCAGCTTGGGCCCCGGGACAGGGGGCGAAGAGACCCAGTACTTC.

This sequence joins TRBV4-1 and TRBJ2-7, with D uncertain. The V end was cut by 0 bases, the J end by 2 bases, with 11 bases between. This CDR3 has 15 residues. Per the germline V gene, CDR1 is MGHRA and CDR2 is YSYEKL. The CDR3 spells CASSQDPGRTYEQYF. The CDR3 nucleotides are TGCGCCAGCAGCCAAGATCCAGGCAGGACCTACGAGCAGTACTTC.

The chain links TRBV7-8 to TRBJ1-5; tentative D call: TRBD1 (5 bases). This CDR3 region has 16 residues. V was cut by 5 bases and J by 2 bases, with 16 bases left in between. The germline V gene has CDR1 SGHVS and CDR2 FQNEAQ. CDR3 sequence: CASSQGGAGGNQPQHF. Written as DNA, the CDR3 is TGTGCCAGCAGCCAGGGAGGGGCGGGAGGCAATCAGCCCCAGCATTTT.

The rearrangement joins TRBV28 to TRBJ1-2; TRBD1 matches at 8 bases. The CDR3 runs to 16 residues. The junction had 16 bases not matched to a gene; V was cut back by 6 bases and J by 7 bases. Germline V lookup: CDR1 MDHEN, CDR2 SYDVKM. CDR3 DNA sequence: TGTGCCAGCAGCCCAAAGGACAGGGTTGGGGTAGGTGGCTACACCTTC. It specifies CASSPKDRVGVGGYTF.

V usage is TRBV28 and J usage is TRBJ2-1; D unclear. Per the germline V gene, CDR1 is MDHEN and CDR2 is SYDVKM. Trimming left V 3 bases short and J 6 bases short, with 12 bases between. The CDR3 runs to 14 residues. The CDR3 protein is CASSFLWPPNEQFF. As DNA, the CDR3 is TGTGCCAGCAGTTTCCTTTGGCCCCCCAATGAGCAGTTCTTC.

The chain links TRBV5-4 to TRBJ2-6; 7 positions match TRBD1. Germline V gene sequence: CDR1 SGHNT, CDR2 YYREEE (reference sequence). This CDR3 comprises 16 residues. J lost 0 bases, V lost 7 bases, and 7 bases had no gene match. DNA for the CDR3: TGTGCCAGCGAAACACAGGGGAACTCTGGGGCCAACGTCCTGACTTTC. Protein product: CASETQGNSGANVLTF.

The chain employs TRBV30 and TRBJ2-7, with a possible D match to TRBD2 (7 bases). Germline assignment: CDR1 GTSNPN and CDR2 SVGIG (reference sequence). There are 16 residues in the CDR3. V was pared by 3 bases and J by 2 bases, with 20 bases between. CDR3 sequence (DNA): TGTGCCTGGAGCAGAGAGGGGGGGGCCCAGCCCTACGAGCAGTACTTC. Translation gives CAWSREGGAQPYEQYF.

This chain connects TRBV7-9 to TRBJ1-2, with D perhaps matching TRBD1 (5 bases). Germline V gives CDR1 SEHNR, CDR2 FQNEAQ (reference sequence). Trimming stripped 4 bases from V and 4 bases from J, with 10 bases between. This CDR3 comprises 13 residues. The CDR3 nucleotides are TGTGCCAGCAGCTCACAGGACCGCTATGGCTACACCTTC. Its protein product is CASSSQDRYGYTF.